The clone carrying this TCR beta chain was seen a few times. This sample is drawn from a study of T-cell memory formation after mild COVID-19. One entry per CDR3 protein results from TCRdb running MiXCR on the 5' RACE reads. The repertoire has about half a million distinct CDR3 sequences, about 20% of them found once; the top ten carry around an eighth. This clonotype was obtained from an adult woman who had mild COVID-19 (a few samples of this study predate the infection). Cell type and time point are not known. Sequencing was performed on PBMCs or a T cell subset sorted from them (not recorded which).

The CDR3 nucleotides read TGTGCCACCAGCAAGACAGGACAGGACGGGTCAGATACGCAGTATTTT. It yields the protein CATSKTGQDGSDTQYF. V gene TRBV15 combines with J gene TRBJ2-3; 7 nucleotides align to TRBD1. The CDR3 is made up of 16 amino acids. Germline V gene sequence: CDR1 LNHNV, CDR2 YYDKDF (reference sequence). V gave up 4 bases and J gave up 4 bases; unmatched junction bases: 11.